These 21 T cell receptor beta chains came from one sample sequenced in a study of blood T cell repertoires in COVID-19. TCRdb's copy holds only in-frame clones and misses some; the assay was immunoSEQ multiplex PCR. The repertoire has under 300,000 clones, 75% to 90% of them found once; the top ten carry about 3.3%. The sequenced sample was PBMCs or T cells enriched from blood (not recorded which). The receptors stem from a middle-aged woman with acute COVID-19.

The rearrangement links TRBV2 to TRBJ1-2; no clear D gene. Trimming took 8 bases from V and 4 from J, leaving 5 bases between them. From germline, CDR1 is SNHLY and CDR2 FYNNEI. CDR3 size: 10 residues. The DNA for the CDR3 is TGTGCCAGCGTATCCTATGGCTACACCTTC. Its protein product is CASVSYGYTF.

This chain connects TRBV27 to TRBJ2-7; D is possibly TRBD2 (6 bases). The V gene's germline CDR1 is MNHEY and CDR2 SMNVEV (reference sequence). There are 14 residues in the CDR3. Trimming pared 6 bases from V and 0 bases from J, leaving 12 bases between. CDR3 nucleotides: TGTGCCAGCAGCGCGGGACGGAGCTCCTACGAGCAGTACTTC. This codes for CASSAGRSSYEQYF.

The J gene is TRBJ2-1, the V gene TRBV5-1; 13 bases are shared with TRBD2. The V gene's germline CDR1 is SGHRS and CDR2 YFSETQ. This CDR3 is built from 15 residues. Unmatched junction bases numbered 1, after V lost 0 bases and J lost 7 bases. The DNA for the CDR3 is TGCGCCAGCAGCTTGGCGGGACTAGCGGGAAATGAGCAGTTCTTC. Protein product: CASSLAGLAGNEQFF.

The chain recombines TRBV7-3 with TRBJ2-1; TRBD2 matches at 7 bases. Germline V gene lookup returns CDR1 SGHTA and CDR2 FQGTGA. J was trimmed by 9 bases and V by 4 bases; bases with no gene match: 12. The CDR3 runs to 15 residues. Here the CDR3 DNA reads TGTGCCAGCAGCTCTAGCGGAGAGGGGTATGCTGAGCAGTTCTTC. This sequence encodes CASSSSGEGYAEQFF.

The rearrangement uses TRBV7-9 and TRBJ1-2; D unresolved. This CDR3 contains 14 residues. Trimming pared 5 bases from V and 6 bases from J, leaving 16 bases between. CDR1 and CDR2 (germline): SEHNR, FQNEAQ (reference sequence). The CDR3 DNA reads as TGTGCCAGCAGCGCCGGGTGGGGAGGCGATGGCTACACCTTC. As protein: CASSAGWGGDGYTF.

CDR3 sequence (DNA): TGTGCCAGCAGCCCCAAGACTAGCGGAGGGGTTAATGAGCAGTTCTTC. Translated: CASSPKTSGGVNEQFF. V usage is TRBV7-9 and J usage is TRBJ2-1; 9 bases line up with TRBD2. CDR1 and CDR2 from the germline V gene are SEHNR and FQNEAQ (reference sequence). This CDR3 is built from 16 residues. V shed 5 bases, J shed 7 bases, and the junction held 12 bases outside the gene matches.

This rearrangement joins TRBV5-1 to TRBJ2-5; no reliable D call. Germline CDR1 and CDR2: SGHRS and YFSETQ. The V and J ends lost 4 bases and 1 base respectively, with 11 bases between them. The CDR3 loop spans 14 amino acids. This CDR3 reads CASSGLATQETQYF. As DNA, the CDR3 is TGCGCCAGCAGCGGATTAGCTACCCAAGAGACCCAGTACTTC. Full variable domain (rest looked up from reference TRBV5-1 and TRBJ2-5): KAGVTQTPRYLIKTRGQQVTLSCSPISGHRSVSWYQQTPGQGLQFLFEYFSETQRNKGNFPGRFSGRQFSNSRSEMNVSTLELGDSALYLCASSGLATQETQYFGPGTRLLVL.

The chain is built from TRBV20-1 and TRBJ2-3; TRBD2 aligns across 7 bases. V was pared by 6 bases and J by 3 bases, with 6 bases of the junction left unmatched. Germline V gene sequence: CDR1 DFQATT, CDR2 SNEGSKA (reference sequence). The CDR3 spans 13 residues. This CDR3 is CSASRRETDTQYF. CDR3 DNA sequence: TGCAGTGCGAGTCGGCGGGAGACAGATACGCAGTATTTT.

This CDR3 is CASNPGLAGNTGELFF. CDR3 in DNA: TGTGCCAGCAACCCGGGACTAGCGGGGAACACCGGGGAGCTGTTTTTT. The chain recombines TRBV9 with TRBJ2-2; TRBD2 matches at 12 bases. Germline V lookup: CDR1 SGDLS, CDR2 YYNGEE. This CDR3 region has 16 residues. The V gene end was trimmed by 6 bases and the J gene end by 1 base; junction bases not matched to a gene: 4.

J is TRBJ2-7 and V is TRBV7-2; 8 positions agree with TRBD2. V shed 2 bases and J 4 bases; nucleotides not matched to a gene: 7. Germline V gene data show CDR1 as SGHTA and CDR2 as FQGNSA. The CDR3 is 15 residues long. This CDR3 is CASSLSGSGIYEQYF. In DNA form, the CDR3 reads TGTGCCAGCAGCTTAAGTGGTAGCGGGATTTACGAGCAGTACTTC.

The chain carries TRBV7-9 and TRBJ2-1; 9 bases are shared with TRBD2. Germline V gene lookup returns CDR1 SEHNR and CDR2 FQNEAQ (reference sequence). This CDR3 has 15 amino acids. V gave up 5 bases and J gave up 6 bases; unmatched junction bases: 8. This CDR3 reads CASSPRVSGSNEQFF. CDR3 DNA sequence: TGTGCCAGCAGCCCTAGGGTTAGCGGGAGCAATGAGCAGTTCTTC.

The J gene is TRBJ2-3, the V gene TRBV20-1, with D possibly matching TRBD2 (5 bases). The CDR3 has 15 amino acids. V was cut by 3 bases and J by 1 base, with 14 bases left in between. In germline, CDR1 is DFQATT, CDR2 SNEGSKA (reference sequence). The CDR3 loop is CSASSSWRGTDTQYF. The CDR3 DNA reads TGCAGTGCTAGTTCGTCGTGGCGGGGCACAGATACGCAGTATTTT.

This chain uses TRBV19 with TRBJ2-6, with D perhaps TRBD2 (6 bases). Germline V gene data show CDR1 as LNHDA and CDR2 as SQIVND (reference sequence). The CDR3 runs to 18 residues. The V gene lost 10 bases and the J gene lost 0 bases, with 22 bases spanning the gap. CDR3 residues: CATQPGGGIGSGANVLTF. CDR3 nucleotides: TGTGCCACCCAACCGGGCGGAGGGATCGGCTCTGGGGCCAACGTCCTGACTTTC.

The V gene is TRBV11-3, the J gene TRBJ2-3, with TRBD2 identical over 9 bases. V lost 4 bases, J lost 5 bases, and 4 bases stayed unmatched. The CDR3 has 14 residues. Germline V CDR1 and CDR2: SGHNT, YENEEA. The CDR3 protein is CASSWRRGGDTQYF. DNA of the CDR3: TGTGCCAGCAGCTGGAGGCGGGGGGGAGATACGCAGTATTTT. The full variable domain, completed using reference TRBV11-3 and TRBJ2-3, is EAGVVQSPRYKIIEKKQPVAFWCNPISGHNTLYWYLQNLGQGPELLIRYENEEAVDDSQLPKDRFSAERLKGVDSTLKIQPAELGDSAVYLCASSWRRGGDTQYFGPGTRLTVL.

The chain uses TRBV3-1 (or the pseudogene TRBV3-2) and TRBJ1-1; 11 nucleotides match TRBD1. The CDR3 has 14 amino acids. Trimming took 0 bases from V and 13 from J; bases not matched to a gene: 7. Germline V gene sequence: CDR1 LGHDT, CDR2 YNNKEL (reference sequence). CDR3 protein: CASSQDARDRGGFF. CDR3 nucleotide sequence: TGTGCCAGCAGCCAAGATGCCCGGGACAGGGGGGGTTTCTTT.

This chain joins TRBV5-4 and TRBJ1-2, with 12 bases that match TRBD1. This CDR3 has 16 residues. CDR1 SGHNT and CDR2 YYREEE come from the germline V gene (reference sequence). V dropped 4 bases and J dropped 5; count of bases not matched to a gene: 9. The chain's CDR3 is CASSPPGQGALYGYTF. CDR3 DNA: TGTGCCAGCAGCCCTCCGGGACAGGGGGCGCTTTATGGCTACACCTTC.

The rearrangement links TRBV10-2 to TRBJ1-5, with 7 nucleotides matching TRBD1. The CDR3 runs 14 residues. The germline V gene has CDR1 WSHSY and CDR2 SAAADI. V was clipped by 7 bases and J by 3 bases; unmatched bases: 6. The DNA for the CDR3 is TGCGCCAGCACACGGACAGGCCCCAATCAGCCCCAGCATTTT. Protein: CASTRTGPNQPQHF.

The chain combines TRBV12-3 or TRBV12-4 with TRBJ1-2; D is ambiguous. This CDR3 region has 13 residues. Trimming took off 6 bases at V and 7 bases at J, with 15 bases between the two ends. The CDR3 DNA is TGTGCCAGCAGCCCCATGAGGCTCTCTGGCTACACCTTC. Translation: CASSPMRLSGYTF.

The chain carries TRBV29-1 and TRBJ2-7; possible D gene TRBD1, 6 bases. In germline, CDR1 is SQVTM, CDR2 ANQGSEA. V was shortened by 5 bases and J by 6 bases, with 17 bases between the two germline ends. CDR3 length: 13 amino acids. As DNA, the CDR3 is TGCAGCGTTTCTTTCCAGCTAGGGGGCGAGCAGTACTTC. Amino acid sequence: CSVSFQLGGEQYF.

The count of this clone is one. This sequence joins TRBV18 and TRBJ2-7; 11 bases agree with TRBD2. The CDR3 contains 16 residues. Germline CDR1 KGHSH, CDR2 LQKENI. J gave up 2 bases and V 3 bases, and 6 bases lay outside the gene matches. CDR3 residues: CASSPFGTSGTYEQYF. CDR3 DNA sequence: TGTGCCAGCTCACCTTTCGGGACTAGCGGAACCTACGAGCAGTACTTC.

This sequence joins TRBV5-5 and TRBJ2-7, with 7 bases identical to TRBD1. The CDR3 extends over 17 amino acids. Trimming removed 0 bases from V and 2 bases from J; junction bases left unmatched: 11. Germline V gene sequence: CDR1 SGHKS, CDR2 YYEKEE (reference sequence). The CDR3 DNA follows: TGTGCCAGCAGCTTGGCCGAAGTGACAGGGTATCCCTACGAGCAGTACTTC. This codes for CASSLAEVTGYPYEQYF.